This TCR beta chain was documented in a study of T cell changes during pregnancy in multiple sclerosis. Some clones are missing from TCRdb's copy, which holds only in-frame ones; the method was immunoSEQ multiplex PCR. The sample consists of tens of thousands of clones, around 92% of them appearing once. Trimming removed 5 bases from V and 14 bases from J; junction bases left unmatched: 6. The germline CDR1 and CDR2 sequences are SQVTM and ANQGSEA. CDR3 length equals 11 residues. The sequencing used peripheral blood, collected in the third trimester of pregnancy. The clonotype originates from a female donor with multiple sclerosis, enrolled in a pregnancy study. The chain has TRBV29-1 and TRBJ2-3, with 11 bases lining up with TRBD2. The CDR3 region has the DNA TGCAGCGTTTCGACTAGCGGGACAAGGTATTTT. Its translation: CSVSTSGTRYF.